A selection of T cell receptor beta chains follows, all from one sample in a study of blood T cell repertoires in COVID-19. Assay used: immunoSEQ multiplex PCR; TCRdb lists only in-frame clones, some missing. The sample consists of 320,000 or so clones, around 90% of them appearing once. Sequencing used PBMCs or T cells enriched from blood (not recorded which). Receptors were obtained from a man in his 60s who had recovered from COVID-19. CDR3s include the opening cysteine and the closing phenylalanine or tryptophan. The order of the fields is CDR3 length, V gene, CDR3 protein.

>15|TRBV5-1
CASSMSRQMHYEQYF
>15|TRBV19
CASSIIGQGNQPQHF
>15|TRBV4-2
CASSSRQGSEEKLFF
>16|TRBV7-2
CASSPLGTAVSYEQYF
>17|TRBV5-1
CASSLGFWTGNTGELFF
>16|TRBV11-3
CASSLGSGAGKETQYF
>16|TRBV19
CASSDLAPSSYNEQFF
>16|TRBV6-6
CASSWTSGSLTGELFF
>16|TRBV24-1
CATSDPGQGLDYGYTF
>16|TRBV5-1
CASSHGLAGARFEQFF
>15|TRBV4-2
CASSQSDRTNYGYTF
>16|TRBV2
CASSRAGTENPDTQYF
>15|TRBV7-3
CASSSTGTGNTEAFF
>12|TRBV19
CASSPGQETQYF
>14|TRBV5-1
CASSLAGGDTEAFF
>17|TRBV4-3
CASSQDPAGANTGELFF
>16|TRBV10-1
CASSDYGTGTGNTIYF
>13|TRBV28
CASRLFPGSKQFF
>12|TRBV2
CASRAYNQPQHF
>16|TRBV28
CASSFEAGGPSYEQYF